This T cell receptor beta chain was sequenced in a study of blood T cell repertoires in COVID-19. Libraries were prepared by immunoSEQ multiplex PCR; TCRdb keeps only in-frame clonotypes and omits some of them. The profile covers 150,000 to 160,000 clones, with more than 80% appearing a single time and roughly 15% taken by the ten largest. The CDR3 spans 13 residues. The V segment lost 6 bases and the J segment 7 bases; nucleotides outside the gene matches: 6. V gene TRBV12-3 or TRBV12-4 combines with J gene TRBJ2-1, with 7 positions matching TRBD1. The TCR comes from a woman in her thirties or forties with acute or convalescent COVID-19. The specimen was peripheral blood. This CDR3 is CASSLRDRNEQFF. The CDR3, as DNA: TGTGCCAGCAGCCTTAGGGACAGAAATGAGCAGTTCTTC.